This TCR beta chain emerged from a study of blood T cell repertoires in COVID-19. About the study: Sources were T cells, B-cell-depleted T cells, or PBMCs; the material itself was cDNA or gDNA.

Here immunoSEQ multiplex PCR was the method, and the copy in TCRdb shows in-frame clones only, minus some. There are under 350,000 clones in the sample; about 89% occur only once, and about 4.6% lies in the top ten. The ends lost 4 bases at V and 6 bases at J; junction bases unmatched: 7. Germline V gene sequence: CDR1 SGHRS, CDR2 YFSETQ. The CDR3 is 14 amino acids. The specimen sequenced was peripheral blood. The chain carries TRBV5-1 and TRBJ1-1, with 9 bases lining up with TRBD1. The receptor's source is a man aged 35-49 years with acute or convalescent COVID-19. The CDR3 sequence is CASSPQGASSEAFF. CDR3 DNA: TGCGCCAGCAGCCCACAGGGGGCTAGTTCTGAAGCTTTCTTT.